In its sample, the clone carrying this TCR beta chain was seen a few times. TCRB transcripts that were expressed got sequenced, as all of the isolated RNA had been reverse transcribed. Data came from immunoSEQ multiplex PCR; TCRdb stores just in-frame clones and leaves some out. Of about 300,000 clones listed, about 8% are singletons. This record comes from a study of beta chain features in type 1 diabetes. CDR3 size: 13 residues. V was cut by 7 bases and J by 2 bases, with 11 bases left in between. Germline V gives CDR1 SGHAT, CDR2 FQNNGV. This TCR came from a woman aged 18-35 years in good health. This chain links TRBV11-2 with TRBJ2-5; D tentatively fits TRBD1 or TRBD2 (5 bases each). The sequenced sample consisted of central memory CD4+ T cells from blood. The CDR3 DNA sequence: TGTGCCAGCACCTCGGGACCTCAAGAGACCCAGTACTTC. It codes for CASTSGPQETQYF.